Below, 8 T cell receptor beta chains from the same sample are listed, as sequenced in a study of identical twins. TCRdb called the 5' RACE reads again in MiXCR, with one record for every CDR3 protein. The repertoire has around 200,000 distinct CDR3 sequences, 9.4% of them found once; the top ten carry 4% to 6%. Material for sequencing was memory (CD45RO+) T cells sorted from blood. These receptors all stem from a woman aged 18-29 years in good health.

J is TRBJ1-2 and V is TRBV28; 7 bases agree with TRBD1. V trimming: 2 bases; J trimming: 4 bases; junction bases outside the gene matches: 4. CDR3 size: 14 residues. The germline V gene has CDR1 MDHEN and CDR2 SYDVKM. This CDR3 is CASSLVQGGYGYTF. CDR3 coding DNA: TGTGCCAGCAGTTTAGTCCAGGGGGGCTATGGCTACACCTTC.

The rearrangement uses TRBV2 and TRBJ2-7, with a possible D match to TRBD1 (6 bases). The CDR3 spans 14 residues. Germline CDR1 reads SNHLY; CDR2 reads FYNNEI. Deletions cut 7 bases from V and 3 bases from J, with 16 bases between. CDR3 sequence (DNA): TGTGCCAGCAAAAGGACAGTCGTAGGCTACGAGCAGTACTTC. Amino acids: CASKRTVVGYEQYF.

In this sample, this clonotype turned up a few times. The rearrangement joins TRBV12-3 or TRBV12-4 to TRBJ1-1; perhaps TRBD1 as D (6 bases). The CDR3 has 14 residues. Trimming removed 2 bases at V and 5 bases at J, with 12 bases between. CDR3 region: CASSLQGMSTEAFF. The DNA of the CDR3 is TGTGCCAGCAGTTTACAGGGGATGAGTACTGAAGCTTTCTTT.

The V and J genes are TRBV15 and TRBJ2-2, with a tentative D call TRBD1 (6 bases). The CDR3 runs to 16 residues. Trimming removed 5 bases at V and 4 bases at J, with 17 bases between. The germline gives CDR1 LNHNV, CDR2 YYDKDF (reference sequence). For the CDR3, the DNA is TGTGCCACCAGCCGAAACAGGGTAGATAGCACCGGGGAGCTGTTTTTT. Its protein product is CATSRNRVDSTGELFF.

The sample holds many counts of this clonotype. The genes are TRBV5-4 and TRBJ2-2; weak D call: TRBD2 (6 bases). V was clipped by 4 bases and J by 8 bases, with 12 bases between them. This CDR3 comprises 13 residues. The germline gives CDR1 SGHNT, CDR2 YYREEE (reference sequence). CDR3 loop: CASSPSAGGELFF. CDR3 DNA: TGTGCCAGCAGCCCCTCTGCGGGGGGGGAGCTGTTTTTT.

This clonotype was observed a handful of times. The chain carries TRBV20-1 and TRBJ2-7; 8 bases are a match to TRBD1. The CDR3 has 16 amino acids. The J segment lost 4 bases and the V segment lost 2 bases, leaving 13 bases of the junction unmatched. The V gene's germline CDR1 is DFQATT and CDR2 SNEGSKA (reference sequence). CDR3 sequence: CSARKLAGTGRYEQYF. As DNA, the CDR3 is TGCAGTGCTAGAAAATTAGCCGGGACAGGAAGGTACGAGCAGTACTTC.

This sequence joins TRBV5-6 and TRBJ1-2, with unresolved D. The CDR3 covers 11 residues. Deletions cut 4 bases from V and 5 bases from J, with 6 bases between. CDR1 and CDR2 (germline): SGHDT, YYEEEE. The CDR3 bases are TGTGCCAGCAGCCGAGAATATGGCTACACCTTC. Protein sequence: CASSREYGYTF.

This clonotype was found a few times. V gene TRBV10-3 combines with J gene TRBJ2-1; 9 nucleotides agree with TRBD2. From germline, CDR1 is ENHRY and CDR2 SYGVKD. This CDR3 region has 13 residues. Losses at the gene ends were 7 bases for V and 5 bases for J; bases not matched to a gene: 3. Here the CDR3 reads CAIKTSGNNEQFF. The CDR3 DNA reads TGTGCCATCAAGACTAGCGGAAACAATGAGCAGTTCTTC.